This T cell receptor beta chain originates from a study of cytotoxic CD8 clonotypes in ibrutinib-treated CLL. Assay used: immunoSEQ multiplex PCR; TCRdb lists only in-frame clones, some missing. The sample consists of some 350,000 clones, around 66% of them appearing once. The V end lost 8 bases, the J end lost 7 bases, and 11 bases lay between the germline ends. The germline V gene encodes CDR1 SNHLY and CDR2 FYNNEI. This CDR3 is built from 11 residues. The chain recombines TRBV2 with TRBJ2-5, with D tentatively TRBD1 (5 bases). This specimen consisted of PBMCs, obtained after 36 months of ibrutinib treatment. This clonotype was sampled from a human donor with chronic lymphocytic leukemia. CDR3 sequence: CASHVRATQYF. In nucleotides, the CDR3 is TGTGCCAGCCACGTCAGGGCGACCCAGTACTTC.